This TCR beta chain was recovered during a study of cytomegalovirus exposure and HLA in healthy donors. With 60 Vbeta and 13 Jbeta primers, the PCR was carried out. TCRdb's copy holds only in-frame clones and misses some; the assay was immunoSEQ multiplex PCR. The profile covers some 120,000 clones, with roughly 9% appearing a single time and approximately 6.4% taken by the ten largest. This clone was observed a handful of times. What it recognizes is unknown. Study results and caveats: In a later analysis, V- and J-gene trimming of beta chains associated with a DCLRE1C missense variant, replicated independently.

The CDR3 is made up of 16 amino acids. Germline CDR1 and CDR2: SGHRS and YFSETQ. The V segment lost 0 bases and the J segment 6 bases; nucleotides outside the gene matches: 7. This sequence was found in a woman in her thirties or forties in good health and CMV-seropositive. This chain connects TRBV5-1 to TRBJ2-2; 8 bases are a match to TRBD1. Sequences were obtained from PBMCs. In DNA form, the CDR3 reads TGCGCCAGCAGCTTGGCTGGACAGGGTAGTGCCGGGGAGCTGTTTTTT. It is translated as CASSLAGQGSAGELFF. Full variable domain (missing parts from reference TRBV5-1 and TRBJ2-2): KAGVTQTPRYLIKTRGQQVTLSCSPISGHRSVSWYQQTPGQGLQFLFEYFSETQRNKGNFPGRFSGRQFSNSRSEMNVSTLELGDSALYLCASSLAGQGSAGELFFGEGSRLTVL.